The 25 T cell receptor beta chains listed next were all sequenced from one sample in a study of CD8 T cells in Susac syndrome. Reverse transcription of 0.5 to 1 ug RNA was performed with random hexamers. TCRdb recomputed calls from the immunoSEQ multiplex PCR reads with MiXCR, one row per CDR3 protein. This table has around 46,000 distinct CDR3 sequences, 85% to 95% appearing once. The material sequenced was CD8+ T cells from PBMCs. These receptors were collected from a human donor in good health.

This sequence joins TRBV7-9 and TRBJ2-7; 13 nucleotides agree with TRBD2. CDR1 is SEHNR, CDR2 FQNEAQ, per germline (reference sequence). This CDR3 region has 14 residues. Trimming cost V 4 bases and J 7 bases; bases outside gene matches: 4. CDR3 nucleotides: TGTGCCAGCAGCTGGGGACTAGCGGGGTGGGAGCAGTACTTC. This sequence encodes CASSWGLAGWEQYF.

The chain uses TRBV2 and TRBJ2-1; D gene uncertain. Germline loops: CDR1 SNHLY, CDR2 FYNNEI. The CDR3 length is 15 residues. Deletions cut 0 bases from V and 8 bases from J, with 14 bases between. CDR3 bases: TGTGCCAGCAGTGAAGCGCTTCGTCCCGACGATGAGCAGTTCTTC. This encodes CASSEALRPDDEQFF.

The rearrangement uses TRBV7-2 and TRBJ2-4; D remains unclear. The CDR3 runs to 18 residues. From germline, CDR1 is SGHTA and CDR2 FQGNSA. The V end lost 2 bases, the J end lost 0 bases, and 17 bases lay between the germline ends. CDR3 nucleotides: TGTGCCAGCAGCTTACACTCCACGGTCGGTTTAGCCAAAAACATTCAGTACTTC. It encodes CASSLHSTVGLAKNIQYF. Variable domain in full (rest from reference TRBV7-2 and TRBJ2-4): GAGVSQSPSNKVTEKGKDVELRCDPISGHTALYWYRQSLGQGLEFLIYFQGNSAPDKSGLPSDRFSAERTGGSVSTLTIQRTQQEDSAVYLCASSLHSTVGLAKNIQYFGAGTRLSVL.

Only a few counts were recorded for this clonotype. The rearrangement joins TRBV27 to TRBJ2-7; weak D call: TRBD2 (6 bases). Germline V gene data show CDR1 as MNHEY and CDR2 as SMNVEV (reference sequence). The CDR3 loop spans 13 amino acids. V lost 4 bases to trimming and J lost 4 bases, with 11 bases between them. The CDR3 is CASSSGGAYEQYF. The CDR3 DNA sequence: TGTGCCAGCAGTTCAGGAGGGGCTTACGAGCAGTACTTC.

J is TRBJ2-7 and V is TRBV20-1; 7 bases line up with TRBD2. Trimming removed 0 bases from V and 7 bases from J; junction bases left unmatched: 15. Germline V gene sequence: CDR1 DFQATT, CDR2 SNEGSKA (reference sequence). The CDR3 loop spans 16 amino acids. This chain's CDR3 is CSAREEEGLLAREQYF. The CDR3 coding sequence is TGCAGTGCTAGAGAGGAGGAGGGGCTACTAGCGAGGGAGCAGTACTTC.

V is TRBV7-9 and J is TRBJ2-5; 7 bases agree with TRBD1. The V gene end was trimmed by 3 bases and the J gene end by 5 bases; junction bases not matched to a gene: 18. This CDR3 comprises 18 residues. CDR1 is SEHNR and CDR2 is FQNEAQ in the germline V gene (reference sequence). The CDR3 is CASSFSPPRDSIRETQYF. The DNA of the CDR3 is TGTGCCAGCAGCTTTTCCCCACCCCGGGACAGCATACGGGAGACCCAGTACTTC.

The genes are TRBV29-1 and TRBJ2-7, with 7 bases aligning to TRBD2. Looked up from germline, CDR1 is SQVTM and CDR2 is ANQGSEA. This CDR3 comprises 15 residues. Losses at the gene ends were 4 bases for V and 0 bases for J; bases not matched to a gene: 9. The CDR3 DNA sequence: TGCAGCGTTGGAGGTGCTAGCGGAAGCTCCTACGAGCAGTACTTC. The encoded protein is CSVGGASGSSYEQYF.

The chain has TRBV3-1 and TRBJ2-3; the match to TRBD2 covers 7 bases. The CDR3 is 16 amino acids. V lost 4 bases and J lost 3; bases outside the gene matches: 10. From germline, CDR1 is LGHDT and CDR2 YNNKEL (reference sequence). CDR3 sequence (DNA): TGTGCCAGCAGCCGTATGGGGGAGGGACGGACAGATACGCAGTATTTT. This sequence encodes CASSRMGEGRTDTQYF.

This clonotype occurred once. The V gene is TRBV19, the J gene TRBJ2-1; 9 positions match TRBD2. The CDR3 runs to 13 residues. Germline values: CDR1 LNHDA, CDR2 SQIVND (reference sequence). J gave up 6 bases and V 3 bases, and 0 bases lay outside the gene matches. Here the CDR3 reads CASSMTSGNEQFF. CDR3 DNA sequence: TGTGCCAGTAGTATGACTAGCGGCAATGAGCAGTTCTTC. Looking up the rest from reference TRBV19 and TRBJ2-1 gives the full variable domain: DGGITQSPKYLFRKEGQNVTLSCEQNLNHDAMYWYRQDPGQGLRLIYYSQIVNDFQKGDIAEGYSVSREKKESFPLTVTSAQKNPTAFYLCASSMTSGNEQFFGPGTRLTVL.

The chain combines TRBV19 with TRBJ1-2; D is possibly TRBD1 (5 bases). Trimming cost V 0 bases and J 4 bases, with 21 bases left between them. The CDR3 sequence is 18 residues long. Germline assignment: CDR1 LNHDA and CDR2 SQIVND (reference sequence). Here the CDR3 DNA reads TGTGCCAGTAGTATAGATCGTCGGGGGGGACCGTCTGGCTATGGCTACACCTTC. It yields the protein CASSIDRRGGPSGYGYTF.

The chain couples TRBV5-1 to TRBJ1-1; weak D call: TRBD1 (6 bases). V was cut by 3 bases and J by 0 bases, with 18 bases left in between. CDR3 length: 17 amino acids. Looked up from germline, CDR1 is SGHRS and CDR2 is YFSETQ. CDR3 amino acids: CASSSHGRGLMNTEAFF. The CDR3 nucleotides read TGCGCCAGCAGCTCCCACGGGAGGGGGTTGATGAACACTGAAGCTTTCTTT.

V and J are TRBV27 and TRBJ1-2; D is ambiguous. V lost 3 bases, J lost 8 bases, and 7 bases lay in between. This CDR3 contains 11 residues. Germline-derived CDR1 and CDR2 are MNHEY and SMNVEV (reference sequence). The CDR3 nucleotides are TGTGCCAGCAGTTTGGGCCGGGGCTACACCTTC. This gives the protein CASSLGRGYTF.

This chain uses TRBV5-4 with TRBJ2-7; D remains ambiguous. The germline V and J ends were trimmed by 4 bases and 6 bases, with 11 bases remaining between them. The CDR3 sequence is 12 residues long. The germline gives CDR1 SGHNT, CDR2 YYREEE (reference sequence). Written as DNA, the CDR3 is TGTGCCAGCAGCCCTGAAAATGGCGAGCAGTACTTC. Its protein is CASSPENGEQYF.

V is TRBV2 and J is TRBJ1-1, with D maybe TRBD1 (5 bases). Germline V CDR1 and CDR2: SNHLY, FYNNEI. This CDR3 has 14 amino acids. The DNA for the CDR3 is TGTGAAAGACAGCGGGGGGGTCGAGGGACTGAAGCTTTCTTT. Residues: CERQRGGRGTEAFF.

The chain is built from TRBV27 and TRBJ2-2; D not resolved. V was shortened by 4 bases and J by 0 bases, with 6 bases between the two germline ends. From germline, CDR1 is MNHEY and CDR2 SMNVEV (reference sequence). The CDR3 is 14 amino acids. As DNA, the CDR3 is TGTGCCAGCAGTTACGTGGCGAACACCGGGGAGCTGTTTTTT. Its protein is CASSYVANTGELFF.

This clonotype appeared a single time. CDR3 loop: CASSLLTQPQHF. The CDR3 region has the DNA TGTGCCAGCAGCTTATTAACTCAGCCCCAGCATTTT. The chain joins TRBV7-9 to TRBJ1-5; D unclear. V was shortened by 2 bases and J by 6 bases, with 5 bases between the two germline ends. The germline CDR1 and CDR2 sequences are SEHNR and FQNEAQ (reference sequence). This CDR3 contains 12 residues. The full variable domain, in which reference TRBV7-9 and TRBJ1-5 provide the parts outside the CDR3, is DTGVSQNPRHKITKRGQNVTFRCDPISEHNRLYWYRQTLGQGPEFLTYFQNEAQLEKSRLLSDRFSAERPKGSFSTLEIQRTEQGDSAMYLCASSLLTQPQHFGDGTRLSIL.

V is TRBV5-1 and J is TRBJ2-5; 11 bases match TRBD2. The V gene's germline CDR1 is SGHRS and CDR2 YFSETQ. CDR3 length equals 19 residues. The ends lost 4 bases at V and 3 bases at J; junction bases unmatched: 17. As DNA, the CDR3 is TGCGCCAGCAGCCCCGTAGCGGGAGGGCCCTCGTTAAGCAAAGAGACCCAGTACTTC. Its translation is CASSPVAGGPSLSKETQYF.

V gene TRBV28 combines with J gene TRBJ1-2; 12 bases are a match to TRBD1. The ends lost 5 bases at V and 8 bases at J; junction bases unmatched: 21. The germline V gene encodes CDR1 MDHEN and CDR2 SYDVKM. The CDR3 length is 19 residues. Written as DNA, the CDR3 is TGTGCCAGCAGTCTAACGCCGGGACAGGGGGCGTCCACTTTCAGCGGCTACACCTTC. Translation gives CASSLTPGQGASTFSGYTF.

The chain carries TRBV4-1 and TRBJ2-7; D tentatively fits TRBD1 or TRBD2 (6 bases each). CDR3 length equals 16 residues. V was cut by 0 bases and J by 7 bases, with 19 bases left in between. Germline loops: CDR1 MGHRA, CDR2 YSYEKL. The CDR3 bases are TGCGCCAGCAGCCAAGAGCCGGGGGCGGTTTTAGGGGAGCAGTACTTC. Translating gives CASSQEPGAVLGEQYF.

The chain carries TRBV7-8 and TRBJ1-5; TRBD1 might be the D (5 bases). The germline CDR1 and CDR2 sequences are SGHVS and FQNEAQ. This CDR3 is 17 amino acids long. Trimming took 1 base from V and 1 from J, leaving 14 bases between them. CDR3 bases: TGTGCCAGCAGCTTAGGCGCGACGGGGCTCAGCAATCAGCCCCAGCATTTT. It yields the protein CASSLGATGLSNQPQHF.

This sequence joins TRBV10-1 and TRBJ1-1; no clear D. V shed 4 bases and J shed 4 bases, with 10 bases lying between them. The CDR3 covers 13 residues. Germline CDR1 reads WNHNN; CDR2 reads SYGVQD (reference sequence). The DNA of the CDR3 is TGCGCCAGCAGTGTTGACCCAGGCACTGAAGCTTTCTTT. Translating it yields CASSVDPGTEAFF.

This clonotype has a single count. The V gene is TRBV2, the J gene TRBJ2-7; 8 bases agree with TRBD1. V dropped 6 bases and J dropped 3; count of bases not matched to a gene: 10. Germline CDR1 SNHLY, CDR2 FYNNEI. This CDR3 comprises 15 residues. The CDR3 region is CASRGGQGKNYEQYF. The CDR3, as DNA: TGTGCCAGCAGGGGTGGACAGGGAAAGAACTACGAGCAGTACTTC. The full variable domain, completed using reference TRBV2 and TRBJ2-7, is EPEVTQTPSHQVTQMGQEVILRCVPISNHLYFYWYRQILGQKVEFLVSFYNNEISEKSEIFDDQFSVERPDGSNFTLKIRSTKLEDSAMYFCASRGGQGKNYEQYFGPGTRLTVT.

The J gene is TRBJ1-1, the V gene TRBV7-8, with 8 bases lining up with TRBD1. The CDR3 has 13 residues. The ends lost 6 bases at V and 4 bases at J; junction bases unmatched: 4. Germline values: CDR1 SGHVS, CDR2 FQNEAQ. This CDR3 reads CASRIQGGTEAFF. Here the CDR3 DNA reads TGTGCCAGCAGGATACAGGGGGGCACTGAAGCTTTCTTT.

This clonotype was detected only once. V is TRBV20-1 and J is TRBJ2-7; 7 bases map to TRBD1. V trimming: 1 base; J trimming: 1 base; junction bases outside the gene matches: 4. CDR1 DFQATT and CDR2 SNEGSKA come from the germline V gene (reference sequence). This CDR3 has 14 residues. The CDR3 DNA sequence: TGCAGTGCTAGAGGTCGGACAGGTTCCTACGAGCAGTACTTC. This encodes CSARGRTGSYEQYF.

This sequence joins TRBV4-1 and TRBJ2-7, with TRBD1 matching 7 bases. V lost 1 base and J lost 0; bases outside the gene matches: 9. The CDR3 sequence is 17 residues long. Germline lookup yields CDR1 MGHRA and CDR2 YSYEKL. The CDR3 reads CASSQVFGQAVSYEQYF. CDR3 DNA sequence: TGCGCCAGCAGCCAAGTTTTCGGACAGGCCGTCTCCTACGAGCAGTACTTC.